These 32 T cell receptor beta chains came from one sample sequenced in a study of OX40 agonist ivuxolimab in advanced cancers. TCRdb keeps only in-frame clones here, not all; method: immunoSEQ multiplex PCR. The table has about 79,000 clones, approximately 85% seen once; the top ten hold about 4%. The sample in question was CD4+ or CD8+ T cells sorted from blood, obtained in a trial of the OX40 agonist ivuxolimab. These receptor sequences come from an adult with an advanced solid tumor such as melanoma, head and neck, liver or kidney cancer.

The gene calls are TRBV2 and TRBJ2-2, with 9 bases matching TRBD1. Per germline, CDR1 SNHLY and CDR2 FYNNEI. V trimming: 6 bases; J trimming: 6 bases; junction bases outside the gene matches: 5. CDR3 size: 14 residues. CDR3 protein: CASSTGGASGELFF. CDR3 nucleotide sequence: TGTGCCAGCAGCACAGGGGGCGCCTCCGGGGAGCTGTTTTTT.

CDR3 residues: CASSLGQNTEAFF. In DNA, the CDR3 is TGTGCCAGCAGCTTAGGGCAGAACACTGAAGCTTTCTTT. The J gene is TRBJ1-1, the V gene TRBV7-2; the D is unclear. Trimming cost V 1 base and J 1 base, with 4 bases left between them. The CDR3 spans 13 residues. CDR1 and CDR2 (germline): SGHTA, FQGNSA.

The chain uses TRBV11-3 and TRBJ1-1; D call uncertain. Germline CDR1 is SGHNT and CDR2 is YENEEA. This CDR3 has 17 residues. With 1 base removed from V and 0 bases from J, the gap between germline ends came to 15 bases. The DNA of the CDR3 is TGTGCCAGCAGCTTAGGGACGTCTACCTTCATGAACACTGAAGCTTTCTTT. As protein: CASSLGTSTFMNTEAFF. Based on the CDR3 plus reference TRBV11-3 and TRBJ1-1, the full variable domain is EAGVVQSPRYKIIEKKQPVAFWCNPISGHNTLYWYLQNLGQGPELLIRYENEEAVDDSQLPKDRFSAERLKGVDSTLKIQPAELGDSAVYLCASSLGTSTFMNTEAFFGQGTRLTVV.

This chain links TRBV21-1 with TRBJ2-5; the DNA was not used to check the table's D call, TRBD2. TRBV21-1 is recorded as a pseudogene. This CDR3 region has 16 residues. CDR3 in amino acids: CASSNAIEGIGETQYF. DNA of the CDR3: TGTGCCAGCAGCAATGCCATCGAGGGAATCGGAGAGACCCAGTACTTC.

This sequence joins TRBV28 and TRBJ1-3; the match to TRBD1 covers 7 bases. Germline-derived CDR1 and CDR2 are MDHEN and SYDVKM. The CDR3 extends over 15 amino acids. V trimming: 7 bases; J trimming: 4 bases; junction bases outside the gene matches: 10. This CDR3 reads CASTPHRGGGNTIYF. The DNA of the CDR3 is TGTGCCAGCACCCCCCACAGGGGAGGCGGAAACACCATATATTTT.

The rearrangement uses TRBV9 and TRBJ1-2, with unresolved D. This CDR3 is built from 15 residues. Between the trimmed V and J ends, which lost 0 bases and 4 bases, there was a span of 13 bases. Germline CDR1 reads SGDLS; CDR2 reads YYNGEE. CDR3 nucleotide sequence: TGTGCCAGCAGCGTAGGGGCACCTTCCCCCTATGGCTACACCTTC. Translating it yields CASSVGAPSPYGYTF.

The chain joins TRBV4-1 to TRBJ2-7; D is ambiguous. Trimming stripped 0 bases from V and 7 bases from J, with 16 bases between. Germline V gives CDR1 MGHRA, CDR2 YSYEKL. The CDR3 runs 15 residues. The CDR3 DNA sequence: TGCGCCAGCAGCCAAGATCCACTTGGAGTTTTTGAGCAGTACTTC. Translation gives CASSQDPLGVFEQYF.

The chain couples TRBV19 to TRBJ2-1, with D tentatively TRBD2 (7 bases). V was trimmed by 5 bases and J by 1 base, leaving 18 bases between them. CDR1 is LNHDA, CDR2 SQIVND, per germline (reference sequence). CDR3 size: 17 residues. CDR3 nucleotides: TGTGCCAGTAGTCTGCCCTTACAGGGAGGGTCCTACAATGAGCAGTTCTTC. This sequence encodes CASSLPLQGGSYNEQFF.

V usage is TRBV9 and J usage is TRBJ2-1, with 14 bases aligning to TRBD2. J lost 4 bases, V lost 1 base, and 4 bases had no gene match. The CDR3 runs 17 residues. Germline CDR1 reads SGDLS; CDR2 reads YYNGEE. The CDR3 loop is CASSVRTSGRLYNEQFF. The CDR3 region has the DNA TGTGCCAGCAGCGTAAGGACTAGCGGGAGGTTATACAATGAGCAGTTCTTC.

The gene calls are TRBV6-1 and TRBJ1-5; 8 nucleotides line up with TRBD1. Germline lookup yields CDR1 MNHNS and CDR2 SASEGT. With 6 bases clipped from V and 2 bases from J, the junction kept 3 bases outside the gene matches. The CDR3 contains 14 residues. The CDR3 here is CASRTTGGNQPQHF. CDR3 in DNA: TGTGCCAGCAGGACGACAGGGGGCAATCAGCCCCAGCATTTT.

This clone has only one observation. This sequence joins TRBV18 and TRBJ2-7; no clear D. V dropped 3 bases and J dropped 1 base, with 13 bases sitting between them. Germline V CDR1 and CDR2: KGHSH, LQKENI. The CDR3 loop spans 15 amino acids. The CDR3 coding sequence is TGTGCCAGCTCACCCTGGGGTAAGAAATCCTACGAGCAGTACTTC. Its protein product is CASSPWGKKSYEQYF. Supplemented by reference TRBV18 and TRBJ2-7, the full variable domain reads NAGVMQNPRHLVRRRGQEARLRCSPMKGHSHVYWYRQLPEEGLKFMVYLQKENIIDESGMPKERFSAEFPKEGPSILRIQQVVRGDSAAYFCASSPWGKKSYEQYFGPGTRLTVT.

The V call is TRBV5-1, the J call TRBJ1-1; D is perhaps TRBD1 (5 bases). V was shortened by 0 bases and J by 12 bases, with 18 bases between the two germline ends. Germline CDR1 SGHRS, CDR2 YFSETQ. CDR3 length: 14 residues. CDR3 in DNA: TGCGCCAGCAGCTTGGGAGCCTCGTCAGGGCGGTCTTTCTTT. Protein sequence: CASSLGASSGRSFF.

The rearrangement links TRBV14 to TRBJ2-2, with unresolved D. The V end lost 2 bases, the J end lost 5 bases, and 12 bases lay between the germline ends. CDR3 length: 15 amino acids. Germline lookup yields CDR1 SGHDN and CDR2 FVKESK. The CDR3 DNA follows: TGTGCCAGCAGCCAAACTCCTCGAGTGACCGGGGAGCTGTTTTTT. Its translation: CASSQTPRVTGELFF. The full variable domain, completed using reference TRBV14 and TRBJ2-2, is EAGVTQFPSHSVIEKGQTVTLRCDPISGHDNLYWYRRVMGKEIKFLLHFVKESKQDESGMPNNRFLAERTGGTYSTLKVQPAELEDSGVYFCASSQTPRVTGELFFGEGSRLTVL.

This rearrangement joins TRBV28 to TRBJ2-5; possibly TRBD2 for D (5 bases). V shed 4 bases and J shed 2 bases, with 17 bases lying between them. Germline V CDR1 and CDR2: MDHEN, SYDVKM. The CDR3 totals 16 residues. The DNA for the CDR3 is TGTGCCAGCAGTTCTGGTGGTTGGACGGGGCAAGAGACCCAGTACTTC. This translates into CASSSGGWTGQETQYF.

V usage is TRBV7-3 and J usage is TRBJ2-2, with 10 bases fitting TRBD1. Germline-derived CDR1 and CDR2 are SGHTA and FQGTGA. Trimming at V came to 2 bases and at J to 4 bases, leaving 4 bases not matched to a gene. The CDR3 sequence is 16 residues long. CDR3 in amino acids: CASSLAGTGVTGELFF. DNA of the CDR3: TGTGCCAGCAGCTTAGCCGGGACAGGGGTCACCGGGGAGCTGTTTTTT.

J is TRBJ2-1 and V is TRBV7-3; 11 positions agree with TRBD2. Per the germline V gene, CDR1 is SGHTA and CDR2 is FQGTGA. CDR3 length: 15 amino acids. The ends lost 5 bases at V and 8 bases at J; junction bases unmatched: 8. The CDR3 nucleotides read TGTGCCAGCAGCCCCACTAGCGGGAGAATTTATGAGCAGTTCTTC. This codes for CASSPTSGRIYEQFF. Filled out from reference TRBV7-3 and TRBJ2-1, the complete variable domain reads GAGVSQTPSNKVTEKGKYVELRCDPISGHTALYWYRQSLGQGPEFLIYFQGTGAADDSGLPNDRFFAVRPEGSVSTLKIQRTERGDSAVYLCASSPTSGRIYEQFFGPGTRLTVL.

The chain is built from TRBV5-1 and TRBJ2-1; D remains ambiguous. Trimming cost V 0 bases and J 14 bases, with 21 bases left between them. Germline V gene lookup returns CDR1 SGHRS and CDR2 YFSETQ. The CDR3 totals 15 residues. The CDR3 here is CASSLAPGPKKWKFF. The CDR3 coding sequence is TGCGCCAGCAGCTTGGCCCCCGGGCCCAAAAAGTGGAAGTTCTTC.

The rearrangement links TRBV7-3 to TRBJ1-1; D not certain. The CDR3 is made up of 13 amino acids. V lost 1 base and J 1 base, leaving 4 bases between the germline ends. The germline V gene has CDR1 SGHTA and CDR2 FQGTGA. The CDR3 bases are TGTGCCAGCAGCTTAATGGAGAACACTGAAGCTTTCTTT. This gives the protein CASSLMENTEAFF. The variable domain in full, completed from reference TRBV7-3 and TRBJ1-1, reads GAGVSQTPSNKVTEKGKYVELRCDPISGHTALYWYRQSLGQGPEFLIYFQGTGAADDSGLPNDRFFAVRPEGSVSTLKIQRTERGDSAVYLCASSLMENTEAFFGQGTRLTVV.

This clone has only one observation. This chain connects TRBV9 to TRBJ2-7; 8 bases line up with TRBD2. The CDR3 is 13 amino acids. CDR1 SGDLS and CDR2 YYNGEE come from the germline V gene. The junction had 4 bases not matched to a gene; V was cut back by 8 bases and J by 0 bases. The DNA for the CDR3 is TGTGCCAGTTCAACTAGCGGCTCCTACGAGCAGTACTTC. Amino acids: CASSTSGSYEQYF. Together with reference TRBV9 and TRBJ2-7, the CDR3 gives the full variable domain: DSGVTQTPKHLITATGQRVTLRCSPRSGDLSVYWYQQSLDQGLQFLIQYYNGEERAKGNILERFSAQQFPDLHSELNLSSLELGDSALYFCASSTSGSYEQYFGPGTRLTVT.

V and J are TRBV5-4 and TRBJ2-5; 8 bases align to TRBD1. The germline CDR1 and CDR2 sequences are SGHNT and YYREEE (reference sequence). With V trimmed by 3 bases and J by 5 bases, 6 bases remained unmatched. This CDR3 is built from 14 residues. CDR3 sequence (DNA): TGTGCCAGCAGCTCCCAGGGGGCTTCGGAGACCCAGTACTTC. It encodes CASSSQGASETQYF.

The rearrangement joins TRBV27 to TRBJ2-5; D ambiguous. The germline V gene has CDR1 MNHEY and CDR2 SMNVEV (reference sequence). The CDR3 is 13 amino acids. Trimming took off 7 bases at V and 1 base at J, with 10 bases between the two ends. CDR3 sequence reads: CASTRNPQETQYF. DNA of the CDR3: TGTGCCAGCACCAGAAACCCCCAAGAGACCCAGTACTTC.

The chain combines TRBV11-3 with TRBJ1-2; D is undetermined. Trimming pared 4 bases from V and 7 bases from J, leaving 19 bases between. Germline V lookup: CDR1 SGHNT, CDR2 YENEEA. The CDR3 is made up of 15 amino acids. The CDR3 reads CASSSRTQDYGGYTF. The CDR3 nucleotides read TGTGCCAGCAGCTCAAGAACCCAGGATTACGGTGGCTACACCTTC.

J is TRBJ2-2 and V is TRBV6-5, with D perhaps matching TRBD2 (5 bases). The V end lost 8 bases, the J end lost 3 bases, and 7 bases lay between the germline ends. The CDR3 covers 12 residues. Germline CDR1 is MNHEY and CDR2 is SVGAGI. CDR3 bases: TGTGCCAGCCGGGGTGACACCGGGGAGCTGTTTTTT. Encoded protein: CASRGDTGELFF.

This chain uses TRBV5-1 with TRBJ2-1; the match to TRBD2 covers 14 bases. Germline V gene data show CDR1 as SGHRS and CDR2 as YFSETQ. CDR3 size: 19 residues. The trim removed 0 bases at V and 0 bases at J, leaving 5 bases unmatched. CDR3 DNA: TGCGCCAGCAGCTTGGGGGGACTAGCGGGAGCGAGCTCCTACAATGAGCAGTTCTTC. Residues: CASSLGGLAGASSYNEQFF.

V is TRBV7-2 and J is TRBJ2-7, with D unclear. This CDR3 contains 13 residues. CDR1 and CDR2 (germline): SGHTA, FQGNSA. Trimming left V 2 bases short and J 5 bases short, with 10 bases between. CDR3 nucleotide sequence: TGTGCCAGCAGCTTAATGGCGCACCACGAGCAGTACTTC. Residues: CASSLMAHHEQYF.

The CDR3 spells CASSLLRGGEQFF. In DNA, the CDR3 is TGCGCCAGCAGCCTCCTAAGAGGAGGTGAGCAGTTCTTC. The chain employs TRBV4-3 and TRBJ2-1; the D gene is possibly TRBD2 (5 bases). CDR3 length equals 13 residues. Germline values: CDR1 LGHNA, CDR2 YSLEER. V lost 4 bases and J lost 9, with 13 bases in between.

The chain has TRBV4-1 and TRBJ2-7; either TRBD1 or TRBD2 may supply D (5 bases each). The V and J ends lost 1 base and 3 bases respectively, with 13 bases between them. In germline, CDR1 is MGHRA, CDR2 YSYEKL. The CDR3 is 15 residues long. The CDR3: CASSQGLGPYYEQYF. The DNA for the CDR3 is TGCGCCAGCAGCCAAGGCTTGGGACCGTACTACGAGCAGTACTTC.

This clone was counted only a few times. The chain couples TRBV18 to TRBJ2-2, with TRBD1 identical over 7 bases. The CDR3 runs 16 residues. Trimming removed 1 base from V and 2 bases from J; junction bases left unmatched: 4. The germline gives CDR1 KGHSH, CDR2 LQKENI. The CDR3: CASSPRTGQNTGELFF. For the CDR3, the DNA is TGTGCCAGCTCACCACGGACAGGTCAAAACACCGGGGAGCTGTTTTTT.

The chain is built from TRBV4-3 and TRBJ2-3; either TRBD1 or TRBD2 may supply D (5 bases each). Germline-derived CDR1 and CDR2 are LGHNA and YSLEER. With 2 bases removed from V and 1 base from J, the gap between germline ends came to 13 bases. The CDR3 is 16 amino acids. The CDR3 is CASSQIFGAGTDTQYF. Written as DNA, the CDR3 is TGCGCCAGCAGCCAAATATTCGGGGCGGGCACAGATACGCAGTATTTT.

CDR3 amino acids: CASSEYSEKLFF. The CDR3 nucleotides are TGTGCCAGCAGTGAATATAGCGAAAAACTGTTTTTT. J is TRBJ1-4 and V is TRBV25-1; D not certain. The CDR3 totals 12 residues. Deletions cut 0 bases from V and 8 bases from J, with 4 bases between. Germline CDR1 and CDR2: MGHDK and SYGVNS.

The chain joins TRBV27 to TRBJ2-1; 9 bases align to TRBD2. Germline lookup yields CDR1 MNHEY and CDR2 SMNVEV (reference sequence). The CDR3 contains 16 residues. With V trimmed by 1 base and J by 4 bases, 5 bases remained unmatched. The CDR3, as DNA: TGTGCCAGCAGTTTATGGGGGACTAGCCTGTACAATGAGCAGTTCTTC. The encoded protein is CASSLWGTSLYNEQFF.

The chain carries TRBV28 and TRBJ1-1; tentative D call: TRBD1 (6 bases). CDR3 length equals 17 residues. The germline V and J ends were trimmed by 6 bases and 4 bases, with 24 bases remaining between them. Per germline, CDR1 MDHEN and CDR2 SYDVKM. The CDR3: CASRPTAGGLGGTEAFF. The CDR3 nucleotides are TGTGCCAGCAGGCCCACCGCGGGGGGGCTAGGTGGCACTGAAGCTTTCTTT.